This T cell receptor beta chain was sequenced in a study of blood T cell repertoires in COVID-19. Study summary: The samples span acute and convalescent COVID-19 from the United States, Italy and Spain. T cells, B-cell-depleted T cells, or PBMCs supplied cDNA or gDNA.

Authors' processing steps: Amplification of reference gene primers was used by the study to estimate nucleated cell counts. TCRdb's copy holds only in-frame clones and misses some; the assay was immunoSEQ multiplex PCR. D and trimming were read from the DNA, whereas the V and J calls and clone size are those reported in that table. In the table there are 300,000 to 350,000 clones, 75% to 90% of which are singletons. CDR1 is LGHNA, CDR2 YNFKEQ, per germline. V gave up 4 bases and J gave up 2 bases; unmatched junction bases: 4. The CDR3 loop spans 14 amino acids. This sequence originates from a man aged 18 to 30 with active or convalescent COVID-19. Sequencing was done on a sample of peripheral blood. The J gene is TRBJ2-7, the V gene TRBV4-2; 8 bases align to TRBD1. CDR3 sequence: CASSLRDRTYEQYF. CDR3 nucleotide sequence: TGTGCCAGCAGCCTCCGGGACAGGACCTACGAGCAGTACTTC.